This T cell receptor (beta chain) was identified during a study of OX40 agonist ivuxolimab in advanced cancers. Study outcomes and limitations: Those patients achieving a partial response at 0.1-3.0 mg/kg showed among the lowest clonal expansion.

V dropped 8 bases and J dropped 0; count of bases not matched to a gene: 5. Germline V gives CDR1 SGHAT, CDR2 FQNNGV. The CDR3 runs 14 residues. Concerning this clone: Its specificity is not known.

Sequencing used immunoSEQ multiplex PCR; TCRdb keeps in-frame clones, though not all of them. This sample has more than 70,000 clones, with about 85% found just once. The TCR comes from an adult with an advanced solid tumor such as melanoma, head and neck, liver or kidney cancer. The sequenced sample was CD4+ or CD8+ T cells sorted from blood, obtained in a trial of the OX40 agonist ivuxolimab. V usage is TRBV11-2 and J usage is TRBJ2-3, with 7 bases lining up with TRBD2. CDR3: CASCSGTSTDTQYF. CDR3 coding DNA: TGTGCCAGCTGCAGCGGGACTAGCACAGATACGCAGTATTTT.